The rows below give T cell receptor beta chains drawn from one sample of a study of blood T cell repertoires in COVID-19. Sequenced by immunoSEQ multiplex PCR; TCRdb stores in-frame clones only, minus some. Counted here are about 240,000 clones, 70% to 85% occurring once; the ten biggest clones make up more than 9.5%. Sequenced material: peripheral blood. These receptors all come from a woman aged 80 or over with acute or convalescent COVID-19. The CDR3 runs from the conserved cysteine through the conserved F or W. A D gene is named only where the DNA matches it firmly. Expanded clones get a size class; other rows say once, few or many, or leave the size out.

v_gene: TRBV15; d_gene: NA; abundance: NA; j_gene: TRBJ1-2; CDR3aa: CATSRDSRQPDGYTF; CDR3nt: TGTGCCACCAGCAGAGATAGTAGACAGCCGGATGGCTACACCTTC
v_gene: TRBV14; d_gene: NA; abundance: NA; j_gene: TRBJ2-1; CDR3aa: CASSSTPSSYNEQFF; CDR3nt: TGTGCCAGCAGCTCGACACCGAGCTCCTACAATGAGCAGTTCTTC
v_gene: TRBV28; d_gene: NA; abundance: NA; j_gene: TRBJ1-2; CDR3aa: CASSLESRSYGYTF; CDR3nt: TGTGCCAGCAGTTTAGAGTCCAGGTCCTATGGCTACACCTTC
v_gene: TRBV29-1; d_gene: TRBD1; abundance: NA; j_gene: TRBJ2-7; CDR3aa: CSAGTGVRNEQYF; CDR3nt: TGCAGCGCCGGGACAGGGGTAAGGAACGAGCAGTACTTC
v_gene: TRBV4-2; d_gene: TRBD1; abundance: NA; j_gene: TRBJ1-1; CDR3aa: CASTNTQRGLGTEAFF; CDR3nt: TGTGCCAGCACCAACACTCAGAGGGGGCTCGGCACTGAAGCTTTCTTT
v_gene: TRBV7-2; d_gene: TRBD2; abundance: NA; j_gene: TRBJ2-7; CDR3aa: CASSSSGGALYEQYF; CDR3nt: TGTGCCAGCAGCTCTAGCGGGGGGGCTTTGTACGAGCAGTACTTC
v_gene: TRBV7-3; d_gene: NA; abundance: NA; j_gene: TRBJ1-1; CDR3aa: CASSQGWSTEAFF; CDR3nt: TGTGCCAGCAGCCAGGGTTGGTCCACTGAAGCTTTCTTT
v_gene: TRBV28; d_gene: NA; abundance: NA; j_gene: TRBJ1-6; CDR3aa: CASNTRGAGNSPLHF; CDR3nt: TGTGCCAGCAACACACGGGGGGCGGGTAATTCACCCCTCCACTTT
v_gene: TRBV18; d_gene: NA; abundance: NA; j_gene: TRBJ2-7; CDR3aa: CASSPTILGEQYF; CDR3nt: TGTGCCAGCTCACCAACGATCCTCGGCGAGCAGTACTTC
v_gene: TRBV18; d_gene: TRBD2; abundance: NA; j_gene: TRBJ2-3; CDR3aa: CASSPLSTSGGQYF; CDR3nt: TGTGCCAGCTCACCTCTCTCAACTAGCGGGGGGCAGTATTTT
v_gene: TRBV2; d_gene: NA; abundance: NA; j_gene: TRBJ1-2; CDR3aa: CASRADSLPGYTF; CDR3nt: TGTGCCAGCAGAGCGGACAGCCTACCTGGCTACACCTTC
v_gene: TRBV5-1; d_gene: TRBD1; abundance: NA; j_gene: TRBJ2-2; CDR3aa: CASSFPGQGVGELFF; CDR3nt: TGCGCCAGCAGCTTCCCCGGACAGGGGGTCGGGGAGCTGTTTTTT
v_gene: TRBV27; d_gene: TRBD1; abundance: NA; j_gene: TRBJ1-1; CDR3aa: CASSLSWGQGAPEAFF; CDR3nt: TGTGCCAGCAGTTTATCGTGGGGACAGGGTGCCCCTGAAGCTTTCTTT
v_gene: TRBV5-1; d_gene: TRBD2; abundance: NA; j_gene: TRBJ2-2; CDR3aa: CASSPRAGGDTGELFF; CDR3nt: TGCGCCAGCAGCCCCCGGGCGGGGGGAGACACCGGGGAGCTGTTTTTT
v_gene: TRBV27; d_gene: TRBD1; abundance: few; j_gene: TRBJ1-5; CDR3aa: CASSSFEGQGSIQPQHF; CDR3nt: TGTGCCAGCAGTTCATTCGAGGGACAGGGTAGTATTCAGCCCCAGCATTTT
v_gene: TRBV11-2; d_gene: TRBD1; abundance: NA; j_gene: TRBJ1-2; CDR3aa: CASSLGDRLTGGYTF; CDR3nt: TGTGCCAGCAGCTTAGGGGACAGGCTTACGGGCGGCTACACCTTC
v_gene: TRBV2; d_gene: TRBD1; abundance: once; j_gene: TRBJ1-6; CDR3aa: CASSPGQGHSPLHF; CDR3nt: TGTGCCAGCAGTCCCGGACAGGGCCATTCACCCCTCCACTTT
v_gene: TRBV18; d_gene: TRBD2; abundance: NA; j_gene: TRBJ2-1; CDR3aa: CASSPLSGGNEQFF; CDR3nt: TGTGCCAGCTCACCACTTTCGGGGGGGAATGAGCAGTTCTTC
v_gene: TRBV28; d_gene: NA; abundance: few; j_gene: TRBJ1-1; CDR3aa: CASSSITGLNTEAFF; CDR3nt: TGTGCCAGCAGTTCCATAACAGGACTGAACACTGAAGCTTTCTTT
v_gene: TRBV4-1; d_gene: TRBD1; abundance: NA; j_gene: TRBJ2-7; CDR3aa: CASSRNSGTANYEQYF; CDR3nt: TGCGCCAGCAGCCGGAACTCAGGGACAGCAAACTACGAGCAGTACTTC
v_gene: TRBV5-1; d_gene: NA; abundance: NA; j_gene: TRBJ2-3; CDR3aa: CASSARWSTDTQYF; CDR3nt: TGCGCCAGCAGCGCCCGGTGGAGCACAGATACGCAGTATTTT
v_gene: TRBV7-9; d_gene: NA; abundance: NA; j_gene: TRBJ2-7; CDR3aa: CASTARGIEQYF; CDR3nt: TGTGCCAGCACGGCACGGGGTATTGAGCAGTACTTC
v_gene: TRBV28; d_gene: NA; abundance: NA; j_gene: TRBJ1-5; CDR3aa: CASSYGLGSSNQPQHF; CDR3nt: TGTGCCAGCAGTTATGGCCTAGGTTCAAGCAATCAGCCCCAGCATTTT
v_gene: TRBV28; d_gene: NA; abundance: NA; j_gene: TRBJ1-1; CDR3aa: CALGGRKNTEAFF; CDR3nt: TGTGCCCTGGGCGGGCGCAAGAACACTGAAGCTTTCTTT
v_gene: TRBV5-4; d_gene: TRBD2; abundance: NA; j_gene: TRBJ2-3; CDR3aa: CASSLRAGGVDTQYF; CDR3nt: TGTGCCAGCAGCTTGCGGGCGGGAGGTGTGGATACGCAGTATTTT
v_gene: TRBV4-1; d_gene: TRBD2; abundance: NA; j_gene: TRBJ2-5; CDR3aa: CASSFPGLGETQYF; CDR3nt: TGCGCCAGCAGCTTCCCGGGACTAGGTGAGACCCAGTACTTC
v_gene: TRBV5-1; d_gene: NA; abundance: NA; j_gene: TRBJ2-5; CDR3aa: CASSYGSQETQYF; CDR3nt: TGCGCCAGCAGCTATGGCAGCCAAGAGACCCAGTACTTC
v_gene: TRBV5-1; d_gene: NA; abundance: NA; j_gene: TRBJ1-1; CDR3aa: CASSLALAGPDTEAFF; CDR3nt: TGCGCCAGCAGCTTGGCCCTGGCAGGGCCGGACACTGAAGCTTTCTTT
v_gene: TRBV19; d_gene: NA; abundance: NA; j_gene: TRBJ1-2; CDR3aa: CANPTCCGYTF; CDR3nt: TGTGCCAATCCCACTTGCTGTGGCTACACCTTC
v_gene: TRBV25-1; d_gene: NA; abundance: NA; j_gene: TRBJ2-5; CDR3aa: CASSPLGLGTGEETQYF; CDR3nt: TGTGCCAGCAGCCCTCTGGGGTTGGGGACGGGGGAAGAGACCCAGTACTTC
v_gene: TRBV28; d_gene: TRBD1; abundance: NA; j_gene: TRBJ1-2; CDR3aa: CASFPADRGRYGYTF; CDR3nt: TGTGCCAGCTTCCCCGCGGACAGGGGCCGGTATGGCTACACCTTC
v_gene: TRBV6-5; d_gene: TRBD1; abundance: NA; j_gene: TRBJ2-7; CDR3aa: CAVRFGTGVYEQYF; CDR3nt: TGTGCTGTGAGATTTGGGACAGGGGTGTACGAGCAGTACTTC
v_gene: TRBV11-3; d_gene: NA; abundance: NA; j_gene: TRBJ2-3; CDR3aa: CASSPVGGDTDTQYF; CDR3nt: TGTGCCAGCAGCCCCGTAGGAGGGGACACAGATACGCAGTATTTT
v_gene: TRBV24-1; d_gene: NA; abundance: NA; j_gene: TRBJ1-2; CDR3aa: CATSDYSYGYTF; CDR3nt: TGTGCCACCAGTGATTACAGCTATGGCTACACCTTC
v_gene: TRBV2; d_gene: NA; abundance: NA; j_gene: TRBJ1-5; CDR3aa: CASSPGESNQPQHF; CDR3nt: TGTGCCAGCAGCCCGGGGGAGAGCAATCAGCCCCAGCATTTT
v_gene: TRBV5-4; d_gene: NA; abundance: NA; j_gene: TRBJ1-1; CDR3aa: CASSPPAPGGLEAFF; CDR3nt: TGTGCCAGCAGCCCCCCTGCTCCCGGTGGACTTGAAGCTTTCTTT
v_gene: TRBV14; d_gene: TRBD2; abundance: NA; j_gene: TRBJ2-1; CDR3aa: CASSPTMRRAGGRNEQFF; CDR3nt: TGTGCCAGCAGCCCCACAATGAGGCGAGCGGGGGGGAGGAATGAGCAGTTCTTC